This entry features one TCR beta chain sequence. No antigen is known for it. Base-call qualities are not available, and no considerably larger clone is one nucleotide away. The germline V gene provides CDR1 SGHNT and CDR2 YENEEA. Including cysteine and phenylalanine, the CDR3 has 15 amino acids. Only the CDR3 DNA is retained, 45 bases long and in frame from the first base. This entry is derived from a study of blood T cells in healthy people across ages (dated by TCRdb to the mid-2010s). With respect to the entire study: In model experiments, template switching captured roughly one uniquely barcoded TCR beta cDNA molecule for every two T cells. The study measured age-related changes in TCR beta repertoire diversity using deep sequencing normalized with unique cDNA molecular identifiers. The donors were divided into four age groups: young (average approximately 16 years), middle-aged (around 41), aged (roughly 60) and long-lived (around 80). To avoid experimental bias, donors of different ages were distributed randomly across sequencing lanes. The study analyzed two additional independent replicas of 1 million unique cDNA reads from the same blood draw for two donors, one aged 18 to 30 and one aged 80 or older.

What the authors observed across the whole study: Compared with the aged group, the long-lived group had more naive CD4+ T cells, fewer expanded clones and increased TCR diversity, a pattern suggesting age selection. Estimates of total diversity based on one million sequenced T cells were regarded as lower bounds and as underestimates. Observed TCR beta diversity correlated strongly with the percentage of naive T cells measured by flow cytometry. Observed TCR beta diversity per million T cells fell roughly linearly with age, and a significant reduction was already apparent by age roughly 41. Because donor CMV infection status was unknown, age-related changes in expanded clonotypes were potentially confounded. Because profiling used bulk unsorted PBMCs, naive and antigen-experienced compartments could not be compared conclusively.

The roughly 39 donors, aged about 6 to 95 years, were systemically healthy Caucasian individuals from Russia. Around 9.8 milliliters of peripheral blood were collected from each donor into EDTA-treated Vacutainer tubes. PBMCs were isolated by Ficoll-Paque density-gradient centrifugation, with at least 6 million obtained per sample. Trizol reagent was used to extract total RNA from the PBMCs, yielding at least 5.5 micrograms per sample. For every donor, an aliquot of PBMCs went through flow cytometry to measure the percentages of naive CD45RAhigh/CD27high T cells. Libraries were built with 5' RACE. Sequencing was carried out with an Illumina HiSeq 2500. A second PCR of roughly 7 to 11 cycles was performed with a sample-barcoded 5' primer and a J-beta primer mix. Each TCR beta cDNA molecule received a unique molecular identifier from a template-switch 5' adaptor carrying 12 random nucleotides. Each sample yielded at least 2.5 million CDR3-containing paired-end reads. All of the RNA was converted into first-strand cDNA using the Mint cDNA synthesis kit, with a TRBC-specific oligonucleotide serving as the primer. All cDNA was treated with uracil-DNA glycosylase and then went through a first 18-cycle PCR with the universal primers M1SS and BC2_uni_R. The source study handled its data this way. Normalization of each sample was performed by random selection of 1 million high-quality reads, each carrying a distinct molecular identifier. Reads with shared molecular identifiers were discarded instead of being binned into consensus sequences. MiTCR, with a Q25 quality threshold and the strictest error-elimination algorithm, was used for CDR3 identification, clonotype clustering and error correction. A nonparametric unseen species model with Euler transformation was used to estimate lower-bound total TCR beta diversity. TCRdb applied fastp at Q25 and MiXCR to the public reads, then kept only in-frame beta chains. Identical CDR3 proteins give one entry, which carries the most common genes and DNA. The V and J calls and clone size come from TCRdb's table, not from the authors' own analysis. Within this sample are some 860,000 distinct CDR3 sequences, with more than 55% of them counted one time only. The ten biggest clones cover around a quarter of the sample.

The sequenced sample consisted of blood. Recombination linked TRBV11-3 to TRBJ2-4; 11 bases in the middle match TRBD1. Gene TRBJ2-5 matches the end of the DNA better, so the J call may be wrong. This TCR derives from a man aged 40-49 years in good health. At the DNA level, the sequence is TGTGCCAGCAGCCCATGGGACAGGGGGGAAGAGACCCAGTACTTC. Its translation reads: CASSPWDRGEETQYF.